The rows below give T cell receptor beta chains drawn from one sample of a study of blood T cell repertoires in COVID-19. Generated by immunoSEQ multiplex PCR, the TCRdb table keeps only in-frame clones and is missing some. This sample has about 200,000 clones; about 90% occur once, and the top ten carry 1.6%. Sequencing was carried out using peripheral blood. These receptors all come from a young man with active or convalescent COVID-19. The CDR3 runs from the conserved cysteine through the conserved F or W. The D gene is left open where the match is weak. Only part of the rows carry a size: once, few, many, or a class if the clone is expanded.

d_call j_call clone_size v_call cdr3_nt cdr3_aa
NA TRBJ1-5 few TRBV3-1/TRBV3-2 TGTGCCAGCAGCCAAGACCTCGGCGAGGATCAGCCCCAGCATTTT CASSQDLGEDQPQHF
TRBD2 TRBJ2-3 NA TRBV7-2 TGTGCCAGCAGCTCTAGGACTAGCGGGGGGGCAGATACGCAGTATTTT CASSSRTSGGADTQYF
NA TRBJ1-5 NA TRBV4-1 TGCGCCAGCAGCCAAGAAAACGGGGGGGCCCAGCATTTT CASSQENGGAQHF
NA TRBJ1-3 once TRBV30 TGTGCCTGGAGTGTAGAGTCCTACTCTGGAAACACCATATATTTT CAWSVESYSGNTIYF
TRBD1 TRBJ1-5 NA TRBV10-3 TGTGCCAGCCGACAGGGCCCAGCGAATCAGCCCCAGCATTTT CASRQGPANQPQHF
TRBD2 TRBJ2-3 NA TRBV6-2/TRBV6-3 TGTGCCAGCAGCTGGGCTAGCGGTGCTAGCACAGATACGCAGTATTTT CASSWASGASTDTQYF
TRBD1 TRBJ1-2 NA TRBV5-4 TGTGCCAGCAACTTCGGGGGGGAGACAGGGAATGGCTACACCTTC CASNFGGETGNGYTF
NA TRBJ2-5 once TRBV5-5 TGTGCCAGCCTAACCTGGGAGACCCCAGAGACCCAGTACTTC CASLTWETPETQYF
NA TRBJ1-6 NA TRBV2 TGTGCCAGCAGGGAGGAAATTTATAATTCACCCCTCCACTTT CASREEIYNSPLHF
TRBD1 TRBJ1-6 NA TRBV7-9 TGTGCCAGCAGACGCGACAGGGGGGATTCACCCCTCCACTTT CASRRDRGDSPLHF
TRBD1 TRBJ2-3 NA TRBV11-2 TGTGCCAGCAGCCACCCGACAGGGGGCACAGATACGCAGTATTTT CASSHPTGGTDTQYF
NA TRBJ1-6 few TRBV9 TGTGCCAGCAGCGCCGGACAGAGTAATTCACCCCTCCACTTT CASSAGQSNSPLHF
NA TRBJ2-1 once TRBV2 TGTGCCAGCGTCGGAGAGCGCAATGAGCAGTTCTTC CASVGERNEQFF
NA TRBJ2-2 NA TRBV5-4 TGTGCCAGCAGCGGGGGACAGAACACCGGGGAGCTGTTTTTT CASSGGQNTGELFF
NA TRBJ2-5 NA TRBV12-5 TGTGCTAGTGGTTTGGTAAAACCCGTGCAGGGTATTTCGGAGACCCAGTACTTC CASGLVKPVQGISETQYF
TRBD2 TRBJ2-7 once TRBV5-1 TGCGCCAGCAGCTTGGGGGGAGTAGCGGGCCTATCCTACGAGCAGTACTTC CASSLGGVAGLSYEQYF
NA TRBJ2-1 NA TRBV6-5 TGTGCCAGCTTCGGGCGGGACCCTAATTACAATGAGCAGTTCTTC CASFGRDPNYNEQFF
NA TRBJ1-1 once TRBV2 TGTGCCAGCAGTGAGGGAACAGGGTCGAGGCTGGCTTTCTTT CASSEGTGSRLAFF
NA TRBJ1-5 NA TRBV7-9 TGTGCCAGCAGCCCCGACACAAATCAGCCCCAGCATTTT CASSPDTNQPQHF
TRBD2 TRBJ2-5 NA TRBV15 TGTGCCACCAGCAGAGATGCGGGAGGGCCAGAGACCCAGTACTTC CATSRDAGGPETQYF
TRBD2 TRBJ2-2 once TRBV7-2 TGTGCCAGCAGCTTAATAGCGGGAGACACCGGGGAGCTGTTTTTT CASSLIAGDTGELFF
TRBD1 TRBJ2-2 few TRBV7-2 TGTGCCAGCAGCATCCAACAGGGGACGGGGGAGCTGTTTTTT CASSIQQGTGELFF
TRBD1 TRBJ2-3 NA TRBV5-1 TGCGCCAGCAGCTTGGAGGGACAGAGCACAGATACGCAGTATTTT CASSLEGQSTDTQYF
TRBD2 TRBJ2-1 NA TRBV12-5 TGTGCTAGTGGTTTGTCTAGCGGGACCTACAATGAGCAGTTCTTC CASGLSSGTYNEQFF
NA TRBJ1-2 NA TRBV4-1 TGCGCCAGCAGCCAAGATCGGACATTAAAAGCCAACTATGGCTACACCTTC CASSQDRTLKANYGYTF
TRBD1 TRBJ1-2 NA TRBV9 TGTGCCAGCAGCGTCGGACAGGGGAACTATGGCTACACCTTC CASSVGQGNYGYTF
TRBD2 TRBJ2-2 NA TRBV19 TGTGCCAGTAGTTCCCGACCGGGACTAGCGGGAGAAACCGGGGAGCTGTTTTTT CASSSRPGLAGETGELFF
NA TRBJ2-7 once TRBV6-5 TGTGCCAGCAGACAGAGCTACGAGCAGTACTTC CASRQSYEQYF
NA TRBJ1-6 NA TRBV7-2 TGTGCCAGCAGCTTAGCAACAGGAGGAGGGCAAAATTCACCCCTCCACTTT CASSLATGGGQNSPLHF
TRBD2 TRBJ2-7 NA TRBV6-6 TGTGCCAGCAGTTACTCAGGACTAGCGAGCACCTACGAGCAGTACTTC CASSYSGLASTYEQYF
NA TRBJ1-2 NA TRBV20-1 TGCAGTGCCTCGGGAGATGGCTACACCTTC CSASGDGYTF
NA TRBJ2-7 once TRBV3-1/TRBV3-2 TGTGCCAGCAGCCTAAACCAGGGTATGGCCTACGAGCAGTACTTC CASSLNQGMAYEQYF
NA TRBJ1-5 NA TRBV27 TGTGCCAGCAGCCCTAGTAGTACCCTACAGCCCCAGCATTTT CASSPSSTLQPQHF
NA TRBJ1-4 once TRBV11-3 TGTGCCAGCAGCTTGCGGTACGGGTCGGATGAAAAACTGTTTTTT CASSLRYGSDEKLFF
NA TRBJ2-5 NA TRBV9 TGTGCCAGCAGCCTTGGACAATCGGCCCAAGAGACCCAGTACTTC CASSLGQSAQETQYF
NA TRBJ1-2 NA TRBV9 TGTGCCAGCAGCGCAGGGGTGTATGGCTACACCTTC CASSAGVYGYTF
NA TRBJ2-5 NA TRBV5-4 TGTGCCAGCAGCTCCGGGTCGGGGGGCCTCCAAGAGACCCAGTACTTC CASSSGSGGLQETQYF
NA TRBJ2-1 NA TRBV21-1 TGTGCCAGCAGCAAAGCGCTCTGGGACAGCCACTACAATGAGCAGTTCTTC CASSKALWDSHYNEQFF
NA TRBJ1-1 NA TRBV19 TGTGCCAGCCAAGCAAGGACAGCTGAAGCTTTCTTT CASQARTAEAFF
TRBD1 TRBJ2-7 NA TRBV3-1/TRBV3-2 TGTGCCAGCAGCCTAAACCGGGACAGGGGGTACGAGCAGTACTTC CASSLNRDRGYEQYF
NA TRBJ2-3 few TRBV2 TGTGCCAGCAGTGAGAGGGAGGTAGATACGCAGTATTTT CASSEREVDTQYF
TRBD2 TRBJ2-1 NA TRBV7-6 TGTGCCAGCAGCTTAAGGGAGGGGAATGAGCAGTTCTTC CASSLREGNEQFF
TRBD1 TRBJ1-1 NA TRBV19 TGTGCCAGTAGTATCCGGACAGGGGGCCTTAACACTGAAGCTTTCTTT CASSIRTGGLNTEAFF
NA TRBJ1-2 NA TRBV30 TGTGCCTGCTCGGTTAAAAATGGCTACACCTTC CACSVKNGYTF
TRBD1 TRBJ2-7 NA TRBV5-1 TGCGCCAGCAGCTTCGAGGACAGGACCGTCTCCTACGAGCAGTACTTC CASSFEDRTVSYEQYF